This paragraph covers one T cell receptor beta chain sequence. Its specificity is not known. These data come from a study of T-cell reconstitution after alpha-beta-depleted transplantation in children. Unique molecular identifiers were built into the TCRbeta library. From the PCR reads, TCRdb called clonotypes with MiXCR, one entry per CDR3 protein. Found here are more than 40,000 distinct CDR3 sequences, 50% to 55% of them singletons; the top ten hold less than 45%. This CDR3 has 15 amino acids. Germline V CDR1 and CDR2: MNHNS, SASEGT. Unmatched junction bases numbered 8, after V lost 8 bases and J lost 4 bases. The study's findings and limits: Once a year had passed after transplant, T-cell counts and diversity came mostly from newly produced T cells. Elevated TCRbeta diversity at day 60 was traced, in some patients, to surviving recipient T cells and thymic progenitors. Roughly two months post-transplant, alpha-beta T cells reportedly originated from several hundred graft clones that had expanded.

The genes are TRBV6-1 and TRBJ2-1, with 10 bases aligning to TRBD2. The TCR originated in a boy in the first two years of life with SCID, due to receive a stem cell transplant. Sequencing used peripheral blood, obtained before TCRalphabeta/CD19-depleted stem cell transplant. In DNA, the CDR3 is TGTGCCAGCGAGATGAGCGGGGGGGCGTACAATGAGCAGTTCTTC. This translates into CASEMSGGAYNEQFF.